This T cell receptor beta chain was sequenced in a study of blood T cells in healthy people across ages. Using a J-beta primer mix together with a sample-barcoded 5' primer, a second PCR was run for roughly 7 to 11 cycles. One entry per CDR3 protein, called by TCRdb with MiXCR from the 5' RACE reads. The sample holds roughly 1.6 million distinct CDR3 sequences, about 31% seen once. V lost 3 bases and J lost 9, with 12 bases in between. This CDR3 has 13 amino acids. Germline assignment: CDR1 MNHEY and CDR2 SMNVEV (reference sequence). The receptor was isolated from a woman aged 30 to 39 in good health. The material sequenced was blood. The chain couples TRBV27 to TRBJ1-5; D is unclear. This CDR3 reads CASSFREKGPQHF. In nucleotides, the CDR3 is TGTGCCAGCAGTTTCCGCGAGAAGGGGCCCCAGCATTTT.